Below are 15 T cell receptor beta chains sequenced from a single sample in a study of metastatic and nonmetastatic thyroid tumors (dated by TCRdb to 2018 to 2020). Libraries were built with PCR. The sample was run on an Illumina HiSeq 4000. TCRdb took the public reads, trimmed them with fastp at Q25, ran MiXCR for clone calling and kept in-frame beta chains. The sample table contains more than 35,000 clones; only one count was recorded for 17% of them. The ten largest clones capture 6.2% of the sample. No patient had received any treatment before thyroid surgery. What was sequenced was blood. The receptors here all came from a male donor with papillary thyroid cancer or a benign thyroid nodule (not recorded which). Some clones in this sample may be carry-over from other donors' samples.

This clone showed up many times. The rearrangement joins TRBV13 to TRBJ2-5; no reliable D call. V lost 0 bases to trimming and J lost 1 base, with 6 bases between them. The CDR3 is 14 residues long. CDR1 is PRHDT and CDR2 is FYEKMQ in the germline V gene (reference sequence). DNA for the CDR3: TGTGCCAGCAGCTTAGGGAACAGCCAAGAGACCCAGTACTTC. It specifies CASSLGNSQETQYF.

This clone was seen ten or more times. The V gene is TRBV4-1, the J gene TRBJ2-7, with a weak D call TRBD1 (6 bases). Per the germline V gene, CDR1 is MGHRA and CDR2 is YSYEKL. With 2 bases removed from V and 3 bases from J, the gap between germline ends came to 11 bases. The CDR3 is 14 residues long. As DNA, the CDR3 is TGCGCCAGCAGCCAAACAGGGTCTGGCTACGAGCAGTACTTC. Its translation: CASSQTGSGYEQYF.

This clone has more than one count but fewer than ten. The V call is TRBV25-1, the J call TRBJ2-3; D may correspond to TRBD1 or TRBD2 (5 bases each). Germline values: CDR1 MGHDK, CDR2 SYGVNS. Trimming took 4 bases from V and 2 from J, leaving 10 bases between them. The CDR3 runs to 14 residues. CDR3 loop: CASSGDGSTDTQYF. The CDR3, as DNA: TGTGCCAGCAGTGGGGACGGATCCACAGATACGCAGTATTTT.

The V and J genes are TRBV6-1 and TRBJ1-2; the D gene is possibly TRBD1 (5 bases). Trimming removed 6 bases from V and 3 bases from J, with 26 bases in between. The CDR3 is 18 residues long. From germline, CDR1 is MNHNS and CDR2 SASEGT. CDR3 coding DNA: TGTGCCAGCAGCTGCCTGGGGGGGGGGGAGGGGCGGTACTATGGCTACACCTTC. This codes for CASSCLGGGEGRYYGYTF.

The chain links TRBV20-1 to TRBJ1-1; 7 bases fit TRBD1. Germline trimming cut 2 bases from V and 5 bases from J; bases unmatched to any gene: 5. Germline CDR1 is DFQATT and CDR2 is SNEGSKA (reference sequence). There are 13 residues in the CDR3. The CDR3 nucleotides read TGCAGTGCTAGAAGGTCAGGGGGGACTGAAGCTTTCTTT. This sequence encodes CSARRSGGTEAFF.

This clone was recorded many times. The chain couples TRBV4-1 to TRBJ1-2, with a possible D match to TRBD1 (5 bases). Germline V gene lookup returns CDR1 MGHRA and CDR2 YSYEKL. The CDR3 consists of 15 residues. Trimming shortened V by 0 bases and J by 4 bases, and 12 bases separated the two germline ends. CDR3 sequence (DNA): TGCGCCAGCAGCCAAGATGGGCGGCAGGGCTATGGCTACACCTTC. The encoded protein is CASSQDGRQGYGYTF.

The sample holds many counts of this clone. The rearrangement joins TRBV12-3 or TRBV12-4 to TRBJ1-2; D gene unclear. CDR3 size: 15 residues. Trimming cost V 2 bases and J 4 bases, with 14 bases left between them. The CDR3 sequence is CASSLTVGRLYGYTF. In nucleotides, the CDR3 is TGTGCCAGCAGTTTAACGGTGGGAAGGCTCTATGGCTACACCTTC.

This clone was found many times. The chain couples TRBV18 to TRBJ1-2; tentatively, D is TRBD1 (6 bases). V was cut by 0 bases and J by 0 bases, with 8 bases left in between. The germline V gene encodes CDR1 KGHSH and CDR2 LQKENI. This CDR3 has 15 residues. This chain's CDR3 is CASSPPRGTNYGYTF. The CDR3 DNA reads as TGTGCCAGCTCACCACCCAGGGGCACTAACTATGGCTACACCTTC.

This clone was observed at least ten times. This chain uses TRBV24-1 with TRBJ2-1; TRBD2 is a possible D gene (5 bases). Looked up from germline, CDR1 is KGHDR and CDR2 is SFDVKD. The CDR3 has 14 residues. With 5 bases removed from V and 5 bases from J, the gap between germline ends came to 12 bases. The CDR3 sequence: CATSGSSGNNEQFF. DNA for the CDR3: TGTGCCACCAGTGGTTCAAGCGGTAACAATGAGCAGTTCTTC.

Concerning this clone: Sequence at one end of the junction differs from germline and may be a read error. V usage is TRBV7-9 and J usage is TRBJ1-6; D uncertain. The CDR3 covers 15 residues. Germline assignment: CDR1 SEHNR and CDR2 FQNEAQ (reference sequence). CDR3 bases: TGTTCCAGCGGTGGGTGGAGGAGGAATAATTCACCCCTCCACTTT. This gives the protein CSSGGWRRNNSPLHF.

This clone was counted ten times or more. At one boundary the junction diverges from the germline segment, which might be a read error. CDR3 protein: CASSSQGQQLRMDF. For the CDR3, the DNA is TGTGCCAGCAGCAGCCAGGGACAGCAACTACGAATGGACTTC. The chain combines TRBV7-9 with TRBJ2-7; 7 bases line up with TRBD1. The CDR3 has 14 residues. The germline V gene has CDR1 SEHNR and CDR2 FQNEAQ (reference sequence).

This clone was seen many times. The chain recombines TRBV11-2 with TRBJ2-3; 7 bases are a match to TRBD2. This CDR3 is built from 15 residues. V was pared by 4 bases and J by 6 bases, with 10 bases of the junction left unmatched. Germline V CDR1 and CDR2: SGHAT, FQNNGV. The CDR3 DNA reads TGTGCCAGCAGCTCCCCCGGACTAGTCAGGGATACGCAGTATTTT. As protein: CASSSPGLVRDTQYF.

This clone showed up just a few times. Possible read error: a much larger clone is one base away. In DNA, the CDR3 is TGCGCCAGCAGTTACTCCGGACTAATGTCCGGGGAGCTGTTTTTT. Translation: CASSYSGLMSGELFF. The rearrangement uses TRBV10-2 and TRBJ2-2, with a tentative D call TRBD2 (6 bases). Germline lookup yields CDR1 WSHSY and CDR2 SAAADI. This CDR3 comprises 15 residues. The germline V and J ends were trimmed by 5 bases and 6 bases, with 16 bases remaining between them.

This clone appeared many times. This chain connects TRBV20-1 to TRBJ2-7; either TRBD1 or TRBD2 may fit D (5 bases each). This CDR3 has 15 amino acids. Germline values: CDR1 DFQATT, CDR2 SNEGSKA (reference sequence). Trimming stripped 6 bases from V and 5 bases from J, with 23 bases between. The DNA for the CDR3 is TGCAGTGCCCCAGGCCCCCAGGGACCCGGAGACGAGCAGTACTTC. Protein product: CSAPGPQGPGDEQYF.

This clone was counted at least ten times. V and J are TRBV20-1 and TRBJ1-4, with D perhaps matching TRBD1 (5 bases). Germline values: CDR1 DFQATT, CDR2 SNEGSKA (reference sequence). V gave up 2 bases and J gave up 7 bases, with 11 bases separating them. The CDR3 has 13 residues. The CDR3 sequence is CSARQGGFEKLFF. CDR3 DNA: TGCAGTGCTAGACAGGGAGGGTTTGAAAAACTGTTTTTT.